This entry features one T cell receptor (beta chain) sequence. What it recognizes is unknown. This specimen comes from a study of cytomegalovirus exposure and HLA in healthy donors. When sampled, the donors appeared nominally healthy, though they likely had unrecorded immune exposures. The study, taken as a whole, reports: High specificity and sensitivity for cytomegalovirus status were reported for the classifier.

PCR used 60 Vbeta primers and 13 Jbeta primers. TCRdb's table, derived via immunoSEQ multiplex PCR, lists solely in-frame clones and lacks some. The sample has approximately 150,000 clones; 76% are singletons. Germline V lookup: CDR1 SGHRS, CDR2 YFSETQ. This CDR3 comprises 16 residues. V trimming: 2 bases; J trimming: 4 bases; junction bases outside the gene matches: 7. The receptor's source is a male donor in good health and CMV-seronegative. Sequencing was done on a sample of PBMCs. The chain joins TRBV5-1 to TRBJ1-1; 11 bases agree with TRBD1. The CDR3 sequence: CASSFRTGGAATEAFF. The CDR3 bases are TGCGCCAGCAGCTTCAGGACAGGGGGCGCCGCCACTGAAGCTTTCTTT.